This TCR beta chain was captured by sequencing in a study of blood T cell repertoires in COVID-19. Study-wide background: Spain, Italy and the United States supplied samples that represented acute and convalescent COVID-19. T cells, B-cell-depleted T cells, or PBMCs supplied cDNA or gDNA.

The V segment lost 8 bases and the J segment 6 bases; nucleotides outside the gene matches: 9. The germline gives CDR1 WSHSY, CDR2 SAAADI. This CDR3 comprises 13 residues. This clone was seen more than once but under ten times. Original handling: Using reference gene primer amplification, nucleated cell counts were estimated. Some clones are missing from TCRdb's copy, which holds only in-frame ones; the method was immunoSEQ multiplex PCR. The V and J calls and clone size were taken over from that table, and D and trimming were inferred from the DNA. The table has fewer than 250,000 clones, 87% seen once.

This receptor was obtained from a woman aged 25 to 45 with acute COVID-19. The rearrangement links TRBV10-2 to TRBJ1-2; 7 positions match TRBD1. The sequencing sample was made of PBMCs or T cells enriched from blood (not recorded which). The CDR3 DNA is TGCGCCAGCCAACAGGGGAGGATTGATGGCTACACCTTC. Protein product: CASQQGRIDGYTF.